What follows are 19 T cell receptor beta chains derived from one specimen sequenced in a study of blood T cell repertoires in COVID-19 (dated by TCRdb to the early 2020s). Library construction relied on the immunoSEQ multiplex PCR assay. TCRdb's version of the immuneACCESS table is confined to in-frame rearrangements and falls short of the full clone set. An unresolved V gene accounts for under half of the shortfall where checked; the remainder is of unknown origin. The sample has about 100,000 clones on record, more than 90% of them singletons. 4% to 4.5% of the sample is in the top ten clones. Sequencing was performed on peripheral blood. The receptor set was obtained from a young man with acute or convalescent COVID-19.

CDR3 region: CASSPPRGSGNTEAFF. The CDR3 coding sequence is TGTGCCAGCTCACCGCCCAGAGGGTCCGGAAACACTGAAGCTTTCTTT. The rearrangement joins TRBV18 to TRBJ1-1; D uncertain. The V gene lost 3 bases and the J gene lost 2 bases, with 16 bases spanning the gap. Germline V gene lookup returns CDR1 KGHSH and CDR2 LQKENI. The CDR3 runs 16 residues.

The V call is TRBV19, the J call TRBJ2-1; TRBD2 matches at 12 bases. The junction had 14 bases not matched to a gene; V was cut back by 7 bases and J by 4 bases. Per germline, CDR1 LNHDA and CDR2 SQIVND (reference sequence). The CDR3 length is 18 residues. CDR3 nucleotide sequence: TGTGCCAGTACCCTGACGGTGACTAGCGGGAGCCGTTACAATGAGCAGTTCTTC. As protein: CASTLTVTSGSRYNEQFF.

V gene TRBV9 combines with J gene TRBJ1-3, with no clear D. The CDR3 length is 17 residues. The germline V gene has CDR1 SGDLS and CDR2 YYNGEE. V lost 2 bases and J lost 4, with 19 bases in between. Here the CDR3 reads CASSVVGGRGGGNTIYF. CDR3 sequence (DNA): TGTGCCAGCAGCGTCGTAGGAGGGCGCGGTGGAGGAAACACCATATATTTT.

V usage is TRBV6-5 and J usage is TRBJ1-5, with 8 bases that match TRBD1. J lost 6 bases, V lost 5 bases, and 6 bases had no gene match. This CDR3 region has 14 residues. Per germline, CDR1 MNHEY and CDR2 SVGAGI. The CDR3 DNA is TGTGCCAGCAGTATCGGACAGGGCTCTCAGCCCCAGCATTTT. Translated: CASSIGQGSQPQHF.

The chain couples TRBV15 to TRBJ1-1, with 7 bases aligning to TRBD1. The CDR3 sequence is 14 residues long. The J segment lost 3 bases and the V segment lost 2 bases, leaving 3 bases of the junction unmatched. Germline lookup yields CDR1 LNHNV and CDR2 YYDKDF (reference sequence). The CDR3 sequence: CATSRRRGDTEAFF. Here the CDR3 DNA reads TGTGCCACCAGCAGACGCAGGGGGGACACTGAAGCTTTCTTT.

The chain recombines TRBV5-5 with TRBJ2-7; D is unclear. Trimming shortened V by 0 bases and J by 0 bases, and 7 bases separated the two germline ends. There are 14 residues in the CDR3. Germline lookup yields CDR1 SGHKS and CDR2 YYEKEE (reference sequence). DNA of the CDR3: TGTGCCAGCAGCTTGGCAGTCAGCTCCTACGAGCAGTACTTC. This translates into CASSLAVSSYEQYF. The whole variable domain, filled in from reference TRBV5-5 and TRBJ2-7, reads DAGVTQSPTHLIKTRGQQVTLRCSPISGHKSVSWYQQVLGQGPQFIFQYYEKEERGRGNFPDRFSARQFPNYSSELNVNALLLGDSALYLCASSLAVSSYEQYFGPGTRLTVT.

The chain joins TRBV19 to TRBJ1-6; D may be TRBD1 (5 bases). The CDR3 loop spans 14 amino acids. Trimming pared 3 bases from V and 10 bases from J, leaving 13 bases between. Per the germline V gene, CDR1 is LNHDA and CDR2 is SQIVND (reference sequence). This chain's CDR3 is CASSIAGGQSPLHF. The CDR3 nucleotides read TGTGCCAGTAGTATTGCGGGGGGTCAGTCACCCCTCCACTTT.

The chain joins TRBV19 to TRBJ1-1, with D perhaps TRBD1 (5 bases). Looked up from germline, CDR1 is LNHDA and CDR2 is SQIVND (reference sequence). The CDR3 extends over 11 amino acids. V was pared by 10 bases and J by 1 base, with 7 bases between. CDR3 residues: CAIGGNTEAFF. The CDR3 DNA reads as TGTGCCATCGGGGGGAACACTGAAGCTTTCTTT. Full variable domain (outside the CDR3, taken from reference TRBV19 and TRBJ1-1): DGGITQSPKYLFRKEGQNVTLSCEQNLNHDAMYWYRQDPGQGLRLIYYSQIVNDFQKGDIAEGYSVSREKKESFPLTVTSAQKNPTAFYLCAIGGNTEAFFGQGTRLTVV.

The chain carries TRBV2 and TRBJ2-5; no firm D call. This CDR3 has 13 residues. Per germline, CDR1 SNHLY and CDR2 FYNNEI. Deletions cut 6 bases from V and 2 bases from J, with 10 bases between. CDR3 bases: TGTGCCAGCAGGAGGAACCCACAAGAGACCCAGTACTTC. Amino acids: CASRRNPQETQYF.

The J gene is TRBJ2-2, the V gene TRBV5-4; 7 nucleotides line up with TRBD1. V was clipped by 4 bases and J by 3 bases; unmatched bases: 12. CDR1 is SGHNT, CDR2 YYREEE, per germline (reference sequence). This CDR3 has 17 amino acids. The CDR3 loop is CASSLRVTGLDTGELFF. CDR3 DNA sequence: TGTGCCAGCAGCCTTCGAGTGACAGGGTTGGACACCGGGGAGCTGTTTTTT.

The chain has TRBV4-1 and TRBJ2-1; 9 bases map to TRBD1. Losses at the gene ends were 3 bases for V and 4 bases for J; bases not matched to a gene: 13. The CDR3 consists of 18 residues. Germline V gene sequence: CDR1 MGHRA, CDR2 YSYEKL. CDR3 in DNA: TGCGCCAGCAGCCAGGACGACCCCGGGACAGGGACGTACAATGAGCAGTTCTTC. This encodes CASSQDDPGTGTYNEQFF.

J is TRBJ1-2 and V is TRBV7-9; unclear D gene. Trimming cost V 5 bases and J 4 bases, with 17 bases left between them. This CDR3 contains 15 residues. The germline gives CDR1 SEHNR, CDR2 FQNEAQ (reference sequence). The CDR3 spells CASSSLGEGLYGYTF. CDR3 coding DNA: TGTGCCAGCAGCAGTCTCGGGGAGGGCCTCTATGGCTACACCTTC. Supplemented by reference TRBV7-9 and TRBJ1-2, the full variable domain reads DTGVSQNPRHKITKRGQNVTFRCDPISEHNRLYWYRQTLGQGPEFLTYFQNEAQLEKSRLLSDRFSAERPKGSFSTLEIQRTEQGDSAMYLCASSSLGEGLYGYTFGSGTRLTVV.

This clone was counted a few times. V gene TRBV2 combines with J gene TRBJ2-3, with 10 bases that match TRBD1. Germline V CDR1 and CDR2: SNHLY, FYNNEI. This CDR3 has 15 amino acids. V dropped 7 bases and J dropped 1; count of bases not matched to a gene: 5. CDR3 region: CASTWDRGRTDTQYF. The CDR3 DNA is TGTGCCAGCACTTGGGACAGGGGCCGCACAGATACGCAGTATTTT.

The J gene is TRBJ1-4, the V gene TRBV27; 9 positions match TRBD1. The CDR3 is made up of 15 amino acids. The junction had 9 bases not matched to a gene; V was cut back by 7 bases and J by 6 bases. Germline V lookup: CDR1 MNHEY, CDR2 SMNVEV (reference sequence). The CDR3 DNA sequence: TGTGCCAGCAAAAACCCGGGACAGGGAGATGAAAAACTGTTTTTT. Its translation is CASKNPGQGDEKLFF.

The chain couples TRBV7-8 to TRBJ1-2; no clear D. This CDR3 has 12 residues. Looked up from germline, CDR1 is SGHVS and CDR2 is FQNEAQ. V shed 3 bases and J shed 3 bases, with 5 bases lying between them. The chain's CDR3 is CASSLSDYGYTF. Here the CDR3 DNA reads TGTGCCAGCAGCTTGTCGGACTATGGCTACACCTTC.

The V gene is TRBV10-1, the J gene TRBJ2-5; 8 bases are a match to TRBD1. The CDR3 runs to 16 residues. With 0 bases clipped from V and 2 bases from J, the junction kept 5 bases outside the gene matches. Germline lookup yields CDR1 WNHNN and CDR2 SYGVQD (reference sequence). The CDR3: CASSESGTGPQETQYF. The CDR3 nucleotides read TGCGCCAGCAGTGAGTCCGGGACAGGACCTCAAGAGACCCAGTACTTC.

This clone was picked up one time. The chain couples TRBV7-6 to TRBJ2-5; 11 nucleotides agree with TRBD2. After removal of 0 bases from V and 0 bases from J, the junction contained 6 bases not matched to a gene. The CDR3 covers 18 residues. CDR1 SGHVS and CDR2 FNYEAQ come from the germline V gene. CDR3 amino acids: CASSLAVTSGSYQETQYF. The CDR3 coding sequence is TGTGCCAGCAGCTTAGCTGTCACTAGCGGGAGTTACCAAGAGACCCAGTACTTC.

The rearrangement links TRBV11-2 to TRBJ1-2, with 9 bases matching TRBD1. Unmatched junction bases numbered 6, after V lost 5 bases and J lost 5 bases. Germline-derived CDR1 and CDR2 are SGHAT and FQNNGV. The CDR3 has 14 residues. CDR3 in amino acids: CASSLKDRGYGYTF. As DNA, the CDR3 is TGTGCCAGCAGCCTTAAGGACAGGGGTTATGGCTACACCTTC.

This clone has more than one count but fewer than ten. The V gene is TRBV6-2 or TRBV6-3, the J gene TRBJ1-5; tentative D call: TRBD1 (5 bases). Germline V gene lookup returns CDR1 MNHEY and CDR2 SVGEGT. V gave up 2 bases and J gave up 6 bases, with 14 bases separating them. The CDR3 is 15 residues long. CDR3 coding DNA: TGTGCCAGCAGTTACGAGACTACGGGGGGTCAGCCCCAGCATTTT. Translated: CASSYETTGGQPQHF.